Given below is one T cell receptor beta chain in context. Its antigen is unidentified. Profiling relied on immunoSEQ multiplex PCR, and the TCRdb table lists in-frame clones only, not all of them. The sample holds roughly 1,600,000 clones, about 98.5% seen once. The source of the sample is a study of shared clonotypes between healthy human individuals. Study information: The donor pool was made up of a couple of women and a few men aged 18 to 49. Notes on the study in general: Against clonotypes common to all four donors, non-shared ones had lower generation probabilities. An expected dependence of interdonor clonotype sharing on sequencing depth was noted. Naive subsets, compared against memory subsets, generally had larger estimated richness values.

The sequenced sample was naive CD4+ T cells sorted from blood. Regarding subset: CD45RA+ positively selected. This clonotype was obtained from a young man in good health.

The CDR3 reads CASSPNPGLAGGSYNEQFF. For the CDR3, the DNA is TGTGCCAGCAGCCCTAACCCGGGACTAGCGGGAGGCTCCTACAATGAGCAGTTCTTC. The rearrangement links TRBV7-8 to TRBJ2-1, with TRBD2 matching over 15 bases. Germline CDR1 is SGHVS and CDR2 is FQNEAQ. With 5 bases clipped from V and 0 bases from J, the junction kept 8 bases outside the gene matches. The CDR3 extends over 19 amino acids.